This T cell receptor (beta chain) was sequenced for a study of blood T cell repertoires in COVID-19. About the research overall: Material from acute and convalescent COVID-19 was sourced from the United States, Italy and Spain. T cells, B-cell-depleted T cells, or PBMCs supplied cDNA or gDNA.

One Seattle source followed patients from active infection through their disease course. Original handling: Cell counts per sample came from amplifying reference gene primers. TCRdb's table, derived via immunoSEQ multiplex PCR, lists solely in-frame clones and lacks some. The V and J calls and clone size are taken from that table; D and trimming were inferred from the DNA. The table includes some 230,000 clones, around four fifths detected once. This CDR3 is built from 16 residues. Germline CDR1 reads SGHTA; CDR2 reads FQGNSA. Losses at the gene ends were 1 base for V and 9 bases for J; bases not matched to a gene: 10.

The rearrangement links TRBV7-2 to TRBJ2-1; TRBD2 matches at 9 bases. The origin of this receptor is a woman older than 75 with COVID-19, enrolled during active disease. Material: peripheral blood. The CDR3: CASSLGGAGGPGEQFF. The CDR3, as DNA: TGTGCCAGCAGCTTAGGCGGGGCGGGAGGGCCTGGTGAGCAGTTCTTC.